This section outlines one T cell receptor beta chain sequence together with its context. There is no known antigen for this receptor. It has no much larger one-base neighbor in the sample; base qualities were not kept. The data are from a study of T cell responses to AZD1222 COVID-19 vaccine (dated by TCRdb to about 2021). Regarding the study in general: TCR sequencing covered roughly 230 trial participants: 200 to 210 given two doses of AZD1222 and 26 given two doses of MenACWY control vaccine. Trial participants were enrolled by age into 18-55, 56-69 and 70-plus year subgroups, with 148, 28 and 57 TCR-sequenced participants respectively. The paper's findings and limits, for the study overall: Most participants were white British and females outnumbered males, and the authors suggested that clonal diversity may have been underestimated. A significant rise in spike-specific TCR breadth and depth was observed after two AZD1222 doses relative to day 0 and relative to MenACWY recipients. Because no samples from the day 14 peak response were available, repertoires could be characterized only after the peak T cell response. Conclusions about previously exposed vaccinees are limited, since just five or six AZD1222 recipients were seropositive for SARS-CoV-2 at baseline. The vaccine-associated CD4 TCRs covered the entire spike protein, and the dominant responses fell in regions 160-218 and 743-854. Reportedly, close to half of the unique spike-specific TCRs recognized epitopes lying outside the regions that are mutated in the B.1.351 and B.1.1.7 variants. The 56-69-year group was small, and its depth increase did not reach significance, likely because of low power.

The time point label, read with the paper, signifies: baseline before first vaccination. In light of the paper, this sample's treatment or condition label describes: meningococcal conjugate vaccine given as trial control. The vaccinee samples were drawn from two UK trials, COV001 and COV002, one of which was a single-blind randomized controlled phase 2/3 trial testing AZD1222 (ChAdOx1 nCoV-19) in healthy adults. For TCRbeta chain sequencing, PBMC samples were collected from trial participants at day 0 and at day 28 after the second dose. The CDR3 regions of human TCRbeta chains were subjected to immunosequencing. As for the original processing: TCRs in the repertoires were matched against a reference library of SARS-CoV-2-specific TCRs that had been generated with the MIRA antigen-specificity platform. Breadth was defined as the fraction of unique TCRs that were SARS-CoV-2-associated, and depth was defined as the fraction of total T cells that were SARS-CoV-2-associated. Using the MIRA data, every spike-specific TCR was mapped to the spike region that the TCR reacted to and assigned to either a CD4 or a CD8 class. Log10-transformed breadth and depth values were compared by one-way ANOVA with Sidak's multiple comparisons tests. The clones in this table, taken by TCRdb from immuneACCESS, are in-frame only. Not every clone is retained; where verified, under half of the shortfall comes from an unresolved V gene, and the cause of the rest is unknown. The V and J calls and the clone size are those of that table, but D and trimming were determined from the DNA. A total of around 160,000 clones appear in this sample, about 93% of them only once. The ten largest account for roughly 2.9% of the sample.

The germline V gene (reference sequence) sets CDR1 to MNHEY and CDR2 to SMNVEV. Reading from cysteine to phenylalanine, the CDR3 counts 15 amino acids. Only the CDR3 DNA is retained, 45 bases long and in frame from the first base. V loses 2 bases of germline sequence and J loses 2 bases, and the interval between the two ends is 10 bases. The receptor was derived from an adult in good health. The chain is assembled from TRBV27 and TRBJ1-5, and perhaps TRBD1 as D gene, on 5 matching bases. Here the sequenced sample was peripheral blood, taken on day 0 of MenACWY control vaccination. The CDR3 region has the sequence CASSLPRVGNQPQHF. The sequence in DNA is TGTGCCAGCAGTTTACCCAGGGTTGGCAATCAGCCCCAGCATTTT.